This T cell receptor (beta chain) was observed in a study of T cell responses to AZD1222 COVID-19 vaccine. Trimming took 0 bases from V and 6 from J, leaving 11 bases between them. Germline CDR1 and CDR2: MNHEY and SMNVEV (reference sequence). This CDR3 is built from 14 residues. Assay used: immunoSEQ multiplex PCR; TCRdb lists only in-frame clones, some missing. The data contain fewer than 300,000 clones, 90% to 95% of them singletons. The clonotype comes from an adult in good health. The J gene is TRBJ1-2, the V gene TRBV27; no clear D gene. Sequencing used peripheral blood, obtained on day 0 of AZD1222 vaccination. CDR3 nucleotide sequence: TGTGCCAGCAGTTTATCCGAGGGTTTTAATGGCTACACCTTC. It specifies CASSLSEGFNGYTF.